The 22 T cell receptor beta chains below all came from one sample that was sequenced in a study of OX40 agonist ivuxolimab in advanced cancers. Using immunoSEQ multiplex PCR, the repertoire was profiled, and TCRdb retains in-frame clones only, with some absent. In the table there are 57,000 or so clones, roughly 81% of which are singletons. Sequenced material: CD4+ or CD8+ T cells sorted from blood, taken in a trial of the OX40 agonist ivuxolimab. All receptors derive from an adult with an advanced solid tumor such as melanoma, head and neck, liver or kidney cancer.

The count of this clone is one. This chain uses TRBV5-1 with TRBJ2-3, with a weak D call TRBD1 (6 bases). V lost 3 bases, J lost 4 bases, and 15 bases lay in between. The germline gives CDR1 SGHRS, CDR2 YFSETQ. The CDR3 extends over 15 amino acids. CDR3 sequence (DNA): TGCGCCAGCAGCTGGGGGACAACGTCGGCAGATACGCAGTATTTT. As protein: CASSWGTTSADTQYF. The entire variable domain, with the rest obtained from reference TRBV5-1 and TRBJ2-3, is as follows: KAGVTQTPRYLIKTRGQQVTLSCSPISGHRSVSWYQQTPGQGLQFLFEYFSETQRNKGNFPGRFSGRQFSNSRSEMNVSTLELGDSALYLCASSWGTTSADTQYFGPGTRLTVL.

The rearrangement uses TRBV6-5 and TRBJ2-1; 8 bases map to TRBD2. From germline, CDR1 is MNHEY and CDR2 SVGAGI. This CDR3 comprises 15 residues. Germline trimming cut 2 bases from V and 4 bases from J; bases unmatched to any gene: 4. This CDR3 reads CASSYGPSGYNEQFF. The CDR3 DNA reads TGTGCCAGCAGTTACGGGCCTAGCGGGTACAATGAGCAGTTCTTC.

V usage is TRBV7-9 and J usage is TRBJ2-1; 8 bases map to TRBD2. The ends lost 4 bases at V and 7 bases at J; junction bases unmatched: 9. This CDR3 contains 15 residues. Per the germline V gene, CDR1 is SEHNR and CDR2 is FQNEAQ (reference sequence). This CDR3 reads CASSSTGTSLNEQFF. The CDR3 DNA follows: TGTGCCAGCAGCTCCACCGGGACTAGTTTGAATGAGCAGTTCTTC.

V usage is TRBV2 and J usage is TRBJ2-7, with D perhaps TRBD2 (5 bases). Per the germline V gene, CDR1 is SNHLY and CDR2 is FYNNEI. The length of the CDR3 is 11 residues. Trimming pared 6 bases from V and 7 bases from J, leaving 10 bases between. CDR3 region: CASSVRREQYF. For the CDR3, the DNA is TGTGCCAGCAGCGTCCGGAGGGAGCAGTACTTC.

The rearrangement joins TRBV4-1 to TRBJ1-5; D is unresolved. The germline CDR1 and CDR2 sequences are MGHRA and YSYEKL. Trimming took off 2 bases at V and 3 bases at J, with 5 bases between the two ends. This CDR3 spans 13 amino acids. The CDR3 spells CASSQQLNQPQHF. The CDR3, as DNA: TGCGCCAGCAGCCAACAGCTCAATCAGCCCCAGCATTTT.

This chain joins TRBV9 and TRBJ1-3, with D uncertain. CDR3 size: 14 residues. Germline V gene data show CDR1 as SGDLS and CDR2 as YYNGEE. V lost 0 bases and J lost 0, with 4 bases in between. This CDR3 reads CASSVGSSGNTIYF. In DNA, the CDR3 is TGTGCCAGCAGCGTAGGAAGCTCTGGAAACACCATATATTTT.

This rearrangement joins TRBV5-4 to TRBJ2-7; 7 bases are a match to TRBD1. The junction had 8 bases not matched to a gene; V was cut back by 3 bases and J by 2 bases. CDR3 size: 15 residues. Germline V lookup: CDR1 SGHNT, CDR2 YYREEE (reference sequence). For the CDR3, the DNA is TGTGCCAGCAGCTCCAAGGGACAGAGCACCTACGAGCAGTACTTC. The encoded protein is CASSSKGQSTYEQYF.

V gene TRBV30 combines with J gene TRBJ2-7; 7 nucleotides align to TRBD1. J gave up 2 bases and V 7 bases, and 11 bases lay outside the gene matches. The CDR3 is 14 residues long. Germline CDR1 GTSNPN, CDR2 SVGIG (reference sequence). The CDR3 reads CAYAQGPFTYEQYF. The DNA for the CDR3 is TGTGCCTACGCACAGGGGCCTTTCACCTACGAGCAGTACTTC. Based on the CDR3 plus reference TRBV30 and TRBJ2-7, the full variable domain is SQTIHQWPATLVQPVGSPLSLECTVEGTSNPNLYWYRQAAGRGLQLLFYSVGIGQISSEVPQNLSASRPQDRQFILSSKKLLLSDSGFYLCAYAQGPFTYEQYFGPGTRLTVT.

This clone is a singleton in its sample. The CDR3 is CASSVSGVDSYEQYF. The CDR3 DNA is TGTGCCAGCAGCGTATCCGGGGTTGACTCCTACGAGCAGTACTTC. The V and J genes are TRBV9 and TRBJ2-7, with D tentatively TRBD2 (5 bases). Trimming removed 1 base at V and 0 bases at J, with 11 bases between. Germline V CDR1 and CDR2: SGDLS, YYNGEE. This CDR3 has 15 amino acids.

The chain has TRBV5-1 and TRBJ2-3; 8 nucleotides line up with TRBD2. The CDR3 is 17 residues long. Unmatched junction bases numbered 14, after V lost 2 bases and J lost 6 bases. The germline gives CDR1 SGHRS, CDR2 YFSETQ. Here the CDR3 reads CASSFSGARERGDTQYF. The CDR3 DNA reads as TGCGCCAGCAGCTTTTCCGGGGCGCGGGAGCGGGGGGATACGCAGTATTTT.

The rearrangement joins TRBV2 to TRBJ1-2, with 9 bases aligning to TRBD1. There are 15 residues in the CDR3. V was clipped by 7 bases and J by 7 bases; unmatched bases: 13. Germline CDR1 is SNHLY and CDR2 is FYNNEI. The CDR3 nucleotides read TGTGCCAGCACTCTTCCGGGACAGGGTCCTTCTGGCTACACCTTC. This sequence encodes CASTLPGQGPSGYTF.

The chain combines TRBV19 with TRBJ2-5, with D perhaps matching TRBD2 (5 bases). The ends were cut back, 5 bases at V and 2 bases at J, with 12 bases in the middle. Germline CDR1 and CDR2: LNHDA and SQIVND (reference sequence). The CDR3 sequence is 14 residues long. Written as DNA, the CDR3 is TGTGCCAGTAGTGACTACAGATATCAAGAGACCCAGTACTTC. Protein: CASSDYRYQETQYF.

This chain links TRBV10-2 with TRBJ2-3; 7 bases line up with TRBD2. CDR3 size: 15 residues. Germline CDR1 and CDR2: WSHSY and SAAADI. V trimming: 6 bases; J trimming: 4 bases; junction bases outside the gene matches: 10. The CDR3 spells CASSQLAGVPDTQYF. The CDR3, as DNA: TGCGCCAGCAGCCAGCTGGCGGGAGTACCAGATACGCAGTATTTT.

This clone was seen just once. The chain links TRBV4-1 to TRBJ2-1, with D perhaps matching TRBD2 (5 bases). This CDR3 contains 16 residues. The V end lost 2 bases, the J end lost 9 bases, and 20 bases lay between the germline ends. The V gene's germline CDR1 is MGHRA and CDR2 YSYEKL. The CDR3 loop is CASSQQAEFTLTEQFF. The CDR3 nucleotides are TGCGCCAGCAGCCAACAAGCGGAATTCACTTTGACTGAGCAGTTCTTC.

This clone has a single count. V and J are TRBV27 and TRBJ1-5; D is unclear. Trimming shortened V by 8 bases and J by 7 bases, and 9 bases separated the two germline ends. Germline-derived CDR1 and CDR2 are MNHEY and SMNVEV (reference sequence). This CDR3 is 11 amino acids long. The CDR3 bases are TGTGCCAGCGGGGTGTACCAGCCCCAGCATTTT. Translation gives CASGVYQPQHF.

The chain couples TRBV2 to TRBJ2-3; no firm D call. Trimming cost V 1 base and J 8 bases, with 13 bases left between them. Germline CDR1 is SNHLY and CDR2 is FYNNEI. The CDR3 spans 14 residues. DNA of the CDR3: TGTGCCAGCAGTGAAGGGCTACAATTTGGTACGCAGTATTTT. This translates into CASSEGLQFGTQYF.

The V and J genes are TRBV11-1 and TRBJ1-4, with D maybe TRBD1 (6 bases). The CDR3 totals 15 residues. V was cut by 5 bases and J by 8 bases, with 18 bases left in between. Germline V gives CDR1 SGHAT, CDR2 FQDESV (reference sequence). The CDR3 loop is CASSQHTGQGEKLFF. DNA for the CDR3: TGTGCCAGCAGCCAACATACAGGGCAGGGCGAAAAACTGTTTTTT.

The sample holds one count of this clone. The chain combines TRBV6-5 with TRBJ2-7; D is perhaps TRBD1 (5 bases). Between the trimmed V and J ends, which lost 6 bases and 0 bases, there was a span of 12 bases. Germline assignment: CDR1 MNHEY and CDR2 SVGAGI. The CDR3 length is 14 residues. Here the CDR3 reads CASRMTASSYEQYF. DNA of the CDR3: TGTGCCAGCAGAATGACAGCGAGCTCCTACGAGCAGTACTTC.

The chain's CDR3 is CASSKDGNQPQHF. The CDR3, as DNA: TGTGCCAGCAGCAAGGACGGCAATCAGCCCCAGCATTTT. The chain employs TRBV6-5 and TRBJ1-5; D gene ambiguous. V was clipped by 6 bases and J by 2 bases, with 8 bases between them. Per germline, CDR1 MNHEY and CDR2 SVGAGI. This CDR3 contains 13 residues.

The rearrangement uses TRBV19 and TRBJ2-2; no reliable D call. The CDR3 loop spans 10 amino acids. The V gene's germline CDR1 is LNHDA and CDR2 SQIVND (reference sequence). V lost 7 bases and J 6 bases, leaving 3 bases between the germline ends. The CDR3 is CASNPGELFF. The CDR3 DNA reads as TGTGCCAGTAACCCCGGGGAGCTGTTTTTT.

V and J are TRBV5-6 and TRBJ2-1; D tentatively fits TRBD1 or TRBD2 (6 bases each). The CDR3 length is 16 residues. Trimming pared 2 bases from V and 4 bases from J, leaving 16 bases between. Germline CDR1 and CDR2: SGHDT and YYEEEE. CDR3 region: CASSFSPVGGYNEQFF. The CDR3 coding sequence is TGTGCCAGCAGCTTTTCCCCCGTAGGGGGGTACAATGAGCAGTTCTTC.

This clone was seen only a few times. The chain's CDR3 is CASSPPGGPKNGGELFF. Here the CDR3 DNA reads TGTGCCAGCTCACCACCGGGAGGGCCGAAAAATGGCGGGGAGCTGTTTTTT. The V and J genes are TRBV18 and TRBJ2-2, with TRBD2 matching over 7 bases. Germline V gives CDR1 KGHSH, CDR2 LQKENI. Germline trimming cut 0 bases from V and 7 bases from J; bases unmatched to any gene: 11. The CDR3 loop spans 17 amino acids.